What follows are 3 T cell receptor beta chains derived from one specimen sequenced in a study of T cell responses to AZD1222 COVID-19 vaccine. Only in-frame clones appear in the TCRdb table, and some are missing; sequencing was by immunoSEQ multiplex PCR. The sample lists about 170,000 clones, approximately 88% occurring once. The input for sequencing was peripheral blood, taken 28 days after the second AZD1222 dose. The receptors come from an adult who received the AZD1222 COVID-19 vaccine.

The rearrangement uses TRBV5-4 and TRBJ1-1; D is uncertain. The CDR3 covers 14 residues. Trimming cost V 4 bases and J 1 base, with 11 bases left between them. The V gene's germline CDR1 is SGHNT and CDR2 YYREEE (reference sequence). CDR3 sequence (DNA): TGTGCCAGCAGCAACATTACTACGAACACTGAAGCTTTCTTT. Residues: CASSNITTNTEAFF. Full variable domain (remainder filled in from reference TRBV5-4 and TRBJ1-1): ETGVTQSPTHLIKTRGQQVTLRCSSQSGHNTVSWYQQALGQGPQFIFQYYREEENGRGNFPPRFSGLQFPNYSSELNVNALELDDSALYLCASSNITTNTEAFFGQGTRLTVV.

The rearrangement uses TRBV30 and TRBJ1-1; the match to TRBD1 covers 7 bases. Germline lookup yields CDR1 GTSNPN and CDR2 SVGIG (reference sequence). The CDR3 covers 13 residues. J was trimmed by 2 bases and V by 5 bases; bases with no gene match: 5. DNA of the CDR3: TGTGCCTGGGGGGACAGTTATAACACTGAAGCTTTCTTT. Protein sequence: CAWGDSYNTEAFF.

The J gene is TRBJ1-1, the V gene TRBV7-9; D is possibly TRBD1 (5 bases). CDR1 and CDR2 (germline): SEHNR, FQNEAQ (reference sequence). The CDR3 consists of 13 residues. V was shortened by 4 bases and J by 7 bases, with 13 bases between the two germline ends. CDR3 bases: TGTGCCAGCAGCTCCATCGCCGGGGGTGAAGCTTTCTTT. Residues: CASSSIAGGEAFF.